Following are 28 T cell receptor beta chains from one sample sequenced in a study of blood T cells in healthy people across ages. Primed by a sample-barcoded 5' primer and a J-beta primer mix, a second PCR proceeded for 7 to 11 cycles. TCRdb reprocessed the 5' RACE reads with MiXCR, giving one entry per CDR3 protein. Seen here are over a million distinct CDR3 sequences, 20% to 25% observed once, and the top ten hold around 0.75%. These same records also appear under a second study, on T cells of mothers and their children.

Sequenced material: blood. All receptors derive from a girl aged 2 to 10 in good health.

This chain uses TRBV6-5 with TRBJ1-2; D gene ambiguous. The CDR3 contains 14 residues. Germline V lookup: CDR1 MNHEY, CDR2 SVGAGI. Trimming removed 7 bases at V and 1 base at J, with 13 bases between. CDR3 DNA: TGTGCCAGCAAGATGGACGGAGATAACTATGGCTACACCTTC. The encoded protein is CASKMDGDNYGYTF.

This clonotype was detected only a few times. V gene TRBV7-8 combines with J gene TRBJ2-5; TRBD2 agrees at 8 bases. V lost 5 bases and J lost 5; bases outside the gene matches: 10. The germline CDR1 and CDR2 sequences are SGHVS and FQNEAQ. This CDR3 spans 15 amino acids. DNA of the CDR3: TGTGCCAGCAGCCCCCGCGGGTCGGGAGGGGAGACCCAGTACTTC. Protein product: CASSPRGSGGETQYF. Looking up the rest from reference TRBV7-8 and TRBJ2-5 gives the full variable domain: GAGVSQSPRYKVAKRGQDVALRCDPISGHVSLFWYQQALGQGPEFLTYFQNEAQLDKSGLPSDRFFAERPEGSVSTLKIQRTQQEDSAVYLCASSPRGSGGETQYFGPGTRLLVL.

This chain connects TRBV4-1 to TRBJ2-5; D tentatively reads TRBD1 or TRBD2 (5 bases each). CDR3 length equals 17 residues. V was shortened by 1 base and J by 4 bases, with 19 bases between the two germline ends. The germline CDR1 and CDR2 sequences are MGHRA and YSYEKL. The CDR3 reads CASSQASGPRGLETQYF. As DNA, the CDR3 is TGCGCCAGCAGCCAAGCATCGGGGCCACGGGGTTTAGAGACCCAGTACTTC.

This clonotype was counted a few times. CDR3 protein: CASRGLGLGNTEAFF. The DNA of the CDR3 is TGTGCCAGCCGGGGGTTGGGGCTGGGGAACACTGAAGCTTTCTTT. V gene TRBV6-5 combines with J gene TRBJ1-1, with TRBD1 as a possible D gene (5 bases). The germline V gene encodes CDR1 MNHEY and CDR2 SVGAGI. The V end was cut by 8 bases, the J end by 1 base, with 17 bases between. The CDR3 spans 15 residues.

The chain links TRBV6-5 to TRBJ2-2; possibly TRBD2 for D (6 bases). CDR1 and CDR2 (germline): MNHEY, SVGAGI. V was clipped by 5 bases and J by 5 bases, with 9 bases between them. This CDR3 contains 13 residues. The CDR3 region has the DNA TGTGCCAGCAGTCCTCTAGCGACCGGGGAGCTGTTTTTT. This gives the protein CASSPLATGELFF.

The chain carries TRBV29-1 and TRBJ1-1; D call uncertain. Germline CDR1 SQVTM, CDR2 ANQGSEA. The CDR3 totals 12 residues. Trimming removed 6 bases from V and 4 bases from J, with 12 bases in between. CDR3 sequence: CSVLMAGTEAFF. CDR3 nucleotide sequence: TGCAGCGTCCTCATGGCTGGCACTGAAGCTTTCTTT.

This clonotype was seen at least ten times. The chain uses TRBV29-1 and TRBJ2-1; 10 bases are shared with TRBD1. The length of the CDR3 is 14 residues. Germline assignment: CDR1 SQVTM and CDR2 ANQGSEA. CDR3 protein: CTTDGETGGYEQFF. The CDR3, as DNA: TGCACTACTGATGGGGAGACAGGGGGCTATGAGCAGTTCTTC.

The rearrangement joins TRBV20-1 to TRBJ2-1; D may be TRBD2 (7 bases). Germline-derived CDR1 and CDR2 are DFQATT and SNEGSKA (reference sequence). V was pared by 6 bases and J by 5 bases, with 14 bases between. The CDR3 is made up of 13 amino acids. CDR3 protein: CSAEGGLHNEQFF. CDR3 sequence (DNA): TGCAGTGCCGAGGGGGGGTTACACAATGAGCAGTTCTTC.

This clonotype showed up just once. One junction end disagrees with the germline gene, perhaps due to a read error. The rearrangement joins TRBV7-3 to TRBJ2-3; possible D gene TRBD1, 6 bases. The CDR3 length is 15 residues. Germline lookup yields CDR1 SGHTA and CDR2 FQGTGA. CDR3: CASSLYLQGTDTQYF. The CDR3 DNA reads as TGTGCCAGCAGCTTATATCTACAGGGCACAGACACGCAGTATTTT.

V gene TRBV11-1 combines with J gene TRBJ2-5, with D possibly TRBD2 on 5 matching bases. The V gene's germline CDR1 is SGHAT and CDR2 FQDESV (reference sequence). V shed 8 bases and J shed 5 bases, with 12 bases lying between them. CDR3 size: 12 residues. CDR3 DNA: TGTGCCAGCCAAGGTAGAGGGGAGACCCAGTACTTC. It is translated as CASQGRGETQYF.

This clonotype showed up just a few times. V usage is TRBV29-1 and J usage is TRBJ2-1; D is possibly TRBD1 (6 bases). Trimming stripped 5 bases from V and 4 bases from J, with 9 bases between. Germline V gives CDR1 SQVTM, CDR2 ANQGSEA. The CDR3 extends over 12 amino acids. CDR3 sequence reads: CSVRTDYNEQFF. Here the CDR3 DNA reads TGCAGCGTTAGGACAGATTACAATGAGCAGTTCTTC.

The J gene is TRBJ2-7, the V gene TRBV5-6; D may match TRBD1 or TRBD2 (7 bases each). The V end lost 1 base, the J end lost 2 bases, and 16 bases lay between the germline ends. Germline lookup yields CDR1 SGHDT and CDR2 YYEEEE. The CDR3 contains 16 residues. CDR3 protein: CASSLISGGGPYEQYF. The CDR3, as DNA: TGTGCCAGCAGCTTGATTTCAGGGGGAGGGCCCTACGAGCAGTACTTC.

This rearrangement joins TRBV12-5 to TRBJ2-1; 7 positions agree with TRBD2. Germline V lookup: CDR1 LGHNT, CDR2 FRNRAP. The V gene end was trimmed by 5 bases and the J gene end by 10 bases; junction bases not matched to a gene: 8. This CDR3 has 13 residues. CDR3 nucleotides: TGTGCTAGTGGTACCGGGAGGACTTTAGAGCAGTTCTTC. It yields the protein CASGTGRTLEQFF.

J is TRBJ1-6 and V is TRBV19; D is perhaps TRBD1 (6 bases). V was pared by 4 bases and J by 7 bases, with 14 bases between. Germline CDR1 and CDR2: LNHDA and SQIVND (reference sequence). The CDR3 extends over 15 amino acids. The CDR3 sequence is CASSTPDRLNSPLHF. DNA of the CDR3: TGTGCCAGTAGTACCCCGGACAGATTGAATTCACCCCTCCACTTT.

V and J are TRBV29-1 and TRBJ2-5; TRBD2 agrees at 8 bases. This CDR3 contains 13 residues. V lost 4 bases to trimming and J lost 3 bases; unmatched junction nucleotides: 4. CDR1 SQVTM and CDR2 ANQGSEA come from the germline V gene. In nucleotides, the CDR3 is TGCAGCGTTGTTTTGGGACTAGAAGAGACCCAGTACTTC. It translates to CSVVLGLEETQYF.

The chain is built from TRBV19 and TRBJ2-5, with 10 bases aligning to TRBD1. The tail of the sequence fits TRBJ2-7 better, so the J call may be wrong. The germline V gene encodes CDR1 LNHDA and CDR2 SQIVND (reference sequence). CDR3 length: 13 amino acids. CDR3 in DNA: TGTGCCAGTAGTATGGGGACAGGGGACGAGCAGTACTTC. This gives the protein CASSMGTGDEQYF.

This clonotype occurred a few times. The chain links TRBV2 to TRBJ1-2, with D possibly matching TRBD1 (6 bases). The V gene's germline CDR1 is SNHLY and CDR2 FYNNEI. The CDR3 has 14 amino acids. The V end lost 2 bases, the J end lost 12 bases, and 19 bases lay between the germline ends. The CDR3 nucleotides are TGTGCCAGCAGTGAATCAGGGACACCATACCCCCACACCTTC. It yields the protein CASSESGTPYPHTF.

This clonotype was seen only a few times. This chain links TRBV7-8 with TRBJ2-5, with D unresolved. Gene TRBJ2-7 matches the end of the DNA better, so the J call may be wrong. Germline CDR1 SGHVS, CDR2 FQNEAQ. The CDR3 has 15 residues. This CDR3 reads CASSHRTAKSYEQYF. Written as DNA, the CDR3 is TGTGCCAGCAGTCACCGGACGGCTAAATCCTACGAGCAGTACTTC.

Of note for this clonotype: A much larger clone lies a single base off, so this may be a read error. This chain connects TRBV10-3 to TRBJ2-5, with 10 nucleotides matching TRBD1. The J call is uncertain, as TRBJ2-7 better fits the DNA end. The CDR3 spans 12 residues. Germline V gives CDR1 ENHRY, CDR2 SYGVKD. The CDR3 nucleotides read TGTGCCATCAGCGGGACAGGGGACGAGCAGTACTTC. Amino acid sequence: CAISGTGDEQYF.

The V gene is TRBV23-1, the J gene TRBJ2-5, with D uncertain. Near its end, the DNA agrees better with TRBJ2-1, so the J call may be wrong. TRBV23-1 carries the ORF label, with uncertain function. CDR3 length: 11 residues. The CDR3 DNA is TGCGCCAGCAGTCGCTCTTATGAGCAGTTCTTC. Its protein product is CASSRSYEQFF.

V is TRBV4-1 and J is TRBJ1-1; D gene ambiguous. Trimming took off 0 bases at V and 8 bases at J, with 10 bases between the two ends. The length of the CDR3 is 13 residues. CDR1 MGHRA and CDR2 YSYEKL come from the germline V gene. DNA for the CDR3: TGCGCCAGCAGCCAAGAACGGGGAGAAGAAGCTTTCTTT. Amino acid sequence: CASSQERGEEAFF.

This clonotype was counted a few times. The chain's CDR3 is CASTRAGEQFF. CDR3 nucleotide sequence: TGTGCCAGCACCAGAGCGGGCGAGCAGTTCTTC. The rearrangement uses TRBV6-5 and TRBJ2-1; perhaps TRBD2 as D (6 bases). Deletions cut 7 bases from V and 10 bases from J, with 11 bases between. This CDR3 spans 11 amino acids. The germline CDR1 and CDR2 sequences are MNHEY and SVGAGI.

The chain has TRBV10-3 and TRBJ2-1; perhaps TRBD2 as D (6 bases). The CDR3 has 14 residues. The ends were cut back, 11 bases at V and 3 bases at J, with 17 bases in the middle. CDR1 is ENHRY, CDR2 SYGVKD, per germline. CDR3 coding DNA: TGTGCCCTAAGAGCGGGTACGGACTACAATGAGCAGTTCTTC. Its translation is CALRAGTDYNEQFF.

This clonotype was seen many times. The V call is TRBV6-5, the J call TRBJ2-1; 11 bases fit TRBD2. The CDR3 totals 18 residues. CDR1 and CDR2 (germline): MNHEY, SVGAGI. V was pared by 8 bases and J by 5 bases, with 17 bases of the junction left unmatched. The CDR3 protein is CASSGASGRTTLHNEQFF. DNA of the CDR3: TGTGCCAGCTCCGGGGCTAGCGGGAGGACCACACTCCACAATGAGCAGTTCTTC.

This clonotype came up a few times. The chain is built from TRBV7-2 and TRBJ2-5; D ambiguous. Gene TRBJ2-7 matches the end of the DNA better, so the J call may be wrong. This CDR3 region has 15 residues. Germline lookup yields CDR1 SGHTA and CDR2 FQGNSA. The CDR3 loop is CASSLGERRVYEQYF. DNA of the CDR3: TGTGCCAGCAGCTTAGGTGAGCGTCGCGTCTACGAGCAGTACTTC.

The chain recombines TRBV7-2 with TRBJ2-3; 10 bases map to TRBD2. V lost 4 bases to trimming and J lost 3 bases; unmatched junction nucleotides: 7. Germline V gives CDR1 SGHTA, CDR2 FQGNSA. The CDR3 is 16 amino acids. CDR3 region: CASSSKVAGGTDTQYF. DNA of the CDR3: TGTGCCAGCAGCTCCAAGGTAGCGGGAGGAACAGATACGCAGTATTTT.

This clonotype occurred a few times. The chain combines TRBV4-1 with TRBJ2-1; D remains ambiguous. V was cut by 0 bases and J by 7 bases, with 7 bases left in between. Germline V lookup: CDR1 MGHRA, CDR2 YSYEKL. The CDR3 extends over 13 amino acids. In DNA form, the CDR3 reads TGCGCCAGCAGCCAAGAATTCAGGAATGAGCAGTTCTTC. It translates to CASSQEFRNEQFF.

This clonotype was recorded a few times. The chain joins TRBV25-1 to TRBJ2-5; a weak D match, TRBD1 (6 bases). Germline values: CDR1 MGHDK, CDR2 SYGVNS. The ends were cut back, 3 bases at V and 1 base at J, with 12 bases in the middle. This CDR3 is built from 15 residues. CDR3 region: CASSDPGQFQETQYF. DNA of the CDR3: TGTGCCAGCAGTGACCCCGGACAGTTCCAAGAGACCCAGTACTTC.